This T cell receptor (beta chain) is from a study (dated by TCRdb to the mid-2010s). For the wider study: The study examined whether tumor-infiltrating Tregs in breast cancer are drawn from blood Tregs or arise in situ by conversion from other CD4+ T cell subsets. The paper's findings and limits, for the study overall: Validation in the larger cohort was restricted to a single TCR beta V-J rearrangement rather than whole repertoires. The TCR gene usage of tumor memory CD4+ T cells clustered together with blood and lymph node memory CD4+ cells and with lymph node naive CD4+ cells. Tumor-infiltrating Treg TCR alpha and beta sequences overlapped most with tumor naive CD4+ T cells, then with blood naive CD4+ T cells.

The CDR3 contains 14 residues, cysteine and phenylalanine counted. The CDR3 DNA has 42 bases and is translated from base 1. Note on this clonotype: Its specific antigen is unknown. One end of the junction fails to match germline, which may point to a read error.

Full-length TCR variable regions were amplified by 5' RACE PCR with constant-region reverse primers, and semi-nested PCR with Nested Universal Primer A was subsequently performed. The ReliaPrep RNA Cell Miniprep System was used to extract total RNA, which was then reverse transcribed into 5'RACE-ready cDNA with the SMARTer RACE 5'/3' Kit. Multiplex adaptors were used to barcode full-length TCR alpha and beta libraries, and the barcoded libraries were sequenced on an Illumina MiSeq. Per the source publication's procedure: For each of nine subset-tissue groups, sequencing data from the five patients were pooled, and the groups were compared by unsupervised clustering of TCR gene usage. The Morisita-Horn index was used to calculate repertoire similarity, with shared sequences weighted by how much each contributed to each repertoire. TCRdb passed the public sequencing reads through fastp at Q25 and MiXCR, retaining productive beta sequences. Rows with one shared CDR3 protein collapse into an entry with the most common genes and DNA. The V and J calls reflect TCRdb's pipeline rather than the authors' work. The sample has tens of thousands of distinct CDR3 sequences on record, 17% of them singletons. The ten largest account for about 2.1% of the sample.

The Miltenyi Naive CD4+ T Cell Isolation kit was used to purify naive CD4+ T cells, and Tregs were depleted with CD25 microbeads. Tregs, naive and memory CD4+ T cells from tumor, blood and ipsilateral draining lymph nodes of about five breast cancer patients underwent full-length TCR alpha and beta sequencing. Ficoll density gradient centrifugation was used to isolate mononuclear cells from lymph nodes or from approximately 50 ml of peripheral blood. A purity exceeding 90% was confirmed by FACS for the sorted cell populations. The source of this sequence is a female donor with breast cancer. The chain links TRBV12-3 or TRBV12-4 with TRBJ1-5; the best D guess is TRBD1, with 5 bases matching. The specimen sequenced was naive CD4+ T cells sorted from blood. Per the publication, the cell subset or site label means: naive CD4+ T cells, CD4+CD45RA+CD25-. The CDR3 here reads CTSSFGQGGQPQHF. The base sequence is TGTACCAGCAGTTTCGGGCAGGGAGGTCAGCCCCAGCATTTT.